The next 15 T cell receptor beta chains were all read from a single sample in a study of post-analysis software for immune sequencing data (dated by TCRdb to about 2015). Overall study results and their limits: Four to six TRBV segments, including TRBV5-6, TRBV5-1 and TRBV20-1, were significantly more frequent in patients than controls.

Antigens for these TCRs are unknown. Library construction relied on PCR. TCRdb names Illumina HiSeq 2500 as the instrument used. Unique molecular identifiers were incorporated into TCR beta cDNA libraries to reduce PCR and sequencing biases. The public reads were reanalyzed by TCRdb: fastp trimming at Q25, MiXCR alignment, in-frame beta chains only. Identical CDR3 proteins give one entry, which carries the most common genes and DNA. For this sample the table gives over 150,000 distinct CDR3 sequences, of which about 32% were detected only once. The ten top clones hold approximately 1.5% of the sample. Sequencing input: blood. The receptors were sampled from a girl aged 5 to 17 with multiple sclerosis.

This clonotype has just a few counts. CDR3 DNA: TGTGCCAGCAGCTCCGACAGGGACTATGGCTACACCTTC. Encoded protein: CASSSDRDYGYTF. This chain links TRBV7-9 with TRBJ1-2; TRBD1 agrees at 7 bases. The J segment lost 3 bases and the V segment lost 4 bases, leaving 2 bases of the junction unmatched. Germline V gene sequence: CDR1 SEHNR, CDR2 FQNEAQ (reference sequence). CDR3 size: 13 residues.

This rearrangement joins TRBV6-1 to TRBJ2-1, with D possibly matching TRBD1 (5 bases). Germline CDR1 and CDR2: MNHNS and SASEGT. The CDR3 runs to 17 residues. V shed 5 bases and J shed 7 bases, with 24 bases lying between them. CDR3 amino acids: CASSPVPGLRVRNEQFF. The CDR3 DNA is TGTGCCAGCAGTCCCGTACCAGGTCTCAGGGTAAGGAATGAGCAGTTCTTC.

This clonotype was seen at least ten times. The chain recombines TRBV28 with TRBJ2-3; D ambiguous. Trimming removed 6 bases from V and 2 bases from J, with 9 bases in between. The germline V gene encodes CDR1 MDHEN and CDR2 SYDVKM. This CDR3 comprises 13 residues. Here the CDR3 DNA reads TGTGCCAGCAGCCCGGCCGCCACAGATACGCAGTATTTT. Protein sequence: CASSPAATDTQYF.

In this sample, this clonotype turned up a few times. The chain carries TRBV12-3 or TRBV12-4 and TRBJ2-1; tentatively, D is TRBD1 or TRBD2 (5 bases each). V gave up 3 bases and J gave up 5 bases, with 14 bases separating them. The CDR3 sequence is 15 residues long. CDR3 loop: CASSFAGAKNNEQFF. The CDR3 region has the DNA TGTGCCAGCAGTTTCGCCGGGGCCAAGAACAATGAGCAGTTCTTC.

This clonotype showed up just a few times. The chain links TRBV6-6 to TRBJ1-4, with D perhaps TRBD1 (6 bases). This CDR3 is 16 amino acids long. V lost 2 bases, J lost 3 bases, and 13 bases lay in between. Germline V gene sequence: CDR1 MNHNY, CDR2 SVGAGI (reference sequence). CDR3 in amino acids: CASSYPRTVPNEKLFF. CDR3 nucleotide sequence: TGTGCCAGCAGTTACCCGAGGACAGTCCCTAATGAAAAACTGTTTTTT.

V and J are TRBV20-1 and TRBJ1-1, with a tentative D call TRBD1 (5 bases). CDR1 and CDR2 from the germline V gene are DFQATT and SNEGSKA (reference sequence). The CDR3 covers 15 residues. The V gene lost 0 bases and the J gene lost 7 bases, with 18 bases spanning the gap. Written as DNA, the CDR3 is TGCAGTGCTAGAGATAATGAGTGGGACGGAATTGAAGCTTTCTTT. Residues: CSARDNEWDGIEAFF.

The CDR3 coding sequence is TGTGCCAGCAGCACTCAGGGCCCCAATCAGCCCCAGCATTTT. It yields the protein CASSTQGPNQPQHF. The chain uses TRBV12-3 or TRBV12-4 and TRBJ1-5, with D perhaps matching TRBD1 (5 bases). The CDR3 extends over 14 amino acids. V was pared by 6 bases and J by 3 bases, with 12 bases between.

This clonotype was seen only a few times. The rearrangement links TRBV5-1 to TRBJ1-6; D is perhaps TRBD1 (6 bases). The CDR3 contains 16 residues. The V and J ends lost 2 bases and 8 bases respectively, with 17 bases between them. Germline CDR1 and CDR2: SGHRS and YFSETQ. The CDR3 sequence: CASSLETGTPYSPLHF. In DNA, the CDR3 is TGCGCCAGCAGCTTAGAGACCGGGACACCCTATTCACCCCTCCACTTT.

This clonotype was detected ten times or more. This chain connects TRBV4-1 to TRBJ2-7; 8 bases match TRBD1. Germline loops: CDR1 MGHRA, CDR2 YSYEKL. The trim removed 2 bases at V and 2 bases at J, leaving 5 bases unmatched. CDR3 length: 15 residues. The CDR3 reads CASSQTETGAYEQYF. DNA of the CDR3: TGCGCCAGCAGCCAAACCGAGACAGGGGCCTACGAGCAGTACTTC.

As to this clonotype: The junction departs from the called germline gene at one end, perhaps through a read error. The chain links TRBV12-3 or TRBV12-4 to TRBJ2-1; D gene ambiguous. This CDR3 comprises 13 residues. In DNA, the CDR3 is TGTGCCAGCAGCCCCCCCGGGTACAATGGGCAGTTCTTC. Its protein is CASSPPGYNGQFF.

This clonotype occurred many times. This chain links TRBV20-1 with TRBJ2-7; D call uncertain. V lost 1 base, J lost 4 bases, and 14 bases lay in between. CDR1 and CDR2 from the germline V gene are DFQATT and SNEGSKA (reference sequence). The CDR3 contains 14 residues. CDR3 protein: CSARARGPLYEQYF. CDR3 bases: TGCAGTGCTAGAGCCCGAGGTCCCCTGTACGAGCAGTACTTC.

The chain recombines TRBV18 with TRBJ2-7, with D possibly being TRBD2 (6 bases). The germline CDR1 and CDR2 sequences are KGHSH and LQKENI. The germline V and J ends were trimmed by 3 bases and 1 base, with 10 bases remaining between them. The CDR3 extends over 14 amino acids. The CDR3 here is CASSPTGTSYEQYF. The CDR3, as DNA: TGTGCCAGCTCACCTACCGGGACTTCCTACGAGCAGTACTTC. Full variable domain (missing parts from reference TRBV18 and TRBJ2-7): NAGVMQNPRHLVRRRGQEARLRCSPMKGHSHVYWYRQLPEEGLKFMVYLQKENIIDESGMPKERFSAEFPKEGPSILRIQQVVRGDSAAYFCASSPTGTSYEQYFGPGTRLTVT.

The chain links TRBV3-1 to TRBJ2-3; 11 bases map to TRBD2. The V gene end was trimmed by 0 bases and the J gene end by 7 bases; junction bases not matched to a gene: 18. The germline CDR1 and CDR2 sequences are LGHDT and YNNKEL (reference sequence). The CDR3 has 20 amino acids. CDR3 in DNA: TGTGCCAGCAGCCAAGAAGGAGGAACGGGACTAGCGGTCCCCCTCCATACGCAGTATTTT. This translates into CASSQEGGTGLAVPLHTQYF.

There are a few counts of this clonotype. This clone may be a read error of a much larger clone one base away. The gene calls are TRBV29-1 and TRBJ2-1; no reliable D call. The length of the CDR3 is 12 residues. Germline V gene sequence: CDR1 SQVTM, CDR2 ANQGSEA. V was shortened by 1 base and J by 5 bases, with 6 bases between the two germline ends. This CDR3 reads CSVEGDHNEQFF. CDR3 sequence (DNA): TGCAGCGTTGAAGGAGACCACAATGAGCAGTTCTTC.

This chain uses TRBV3-1 with TRBJ2-1, with 15 bases aligning to TRBD2. This CDR3 is 18 amino acids long. From germline, CDR1 is LGHDT and CDR2 YNNKEL (reference sequence). Unmatched junction bases numbered 8, after V lost 1 base and J lost 7 bases. CDR3 protein: CASSQGGLAGGRGNEQFF. The CDR3 DNA follows: TGTGCCAGCAGCCAAGGTGGACTAGCGGGAGGGAGGGGGAATGAGCAGTTCTTC.